These T cell receptor beta chains were read from a single sample in a study of CD8 T cells in Susac syndrome. One entry per CDR3 protein results from TCRdb running MiXCR on the immunoSEQ multiplex PCR reads. The sample includes about 210,000 distinct CDR3 sequences, about 95% of them seen just once. Material for sequencing was CD4+ T cells from PBMCs. These receptors originate from a human donor with multiple sclerosis. Both conserved end residues are part of each CDR3. D genes are given only for firm matches. For some rows the clone size is stated as once, few or many, or as a class when expanded; others skip it.

V,J,size,D,CDR3,DNA
TRBV5-4,TRBJ2-7,once,TRBD1,CASRADRGRIHEQYF,TGTGCCAGCAGGGCGGACAGGGGGCGCATCCACGAGCAGTACTTC
TRBV29-1,TRBJ1-5,NA,TRBD1,CSVDQPGQQGNQPQHF,TGCAGCGTTGATCAACCGGGACAGCAGGGCAATCAGCCCCAGCATTTT
TRBV20-1,TRBJ2-7,NA,NA,CAAGTYYEQYF,TGCGCCGCAGGGACCTACTACGAGCAGTACTTC
TRBV5-1,TRBJ1-5,NA,TRBD1,CASSKGQPNQPQHF,TGCGCCAGCAGCAAGGGACAGCCCAATCAGCCCCAGCATTTT
TRBV15,TRBJ2-2,NA,NA,CATSREGNTGELFF,TGTGCCACCAGCAGAGAGGGTAACACCGGGGAGCTGTTTTTT
TRBV3-1,TRBJ1-1,NA,NA,CASSPTWGGTEAFF,TGTGCCAGCAGCCCGACCTGGGGCGGCACTGAAGCTTTCTTT
TRBV13,TRBJ2-3,NA,NA,CASSSLPGTDTQYF,TGTGCCAGCAGCTCCCTCCCCGGGACAGATACGCAGTATTTT
TRBV9,TRBJ2-1,NA,NA,CASGERSYNEQFF,TGTGCCAGCGGCGAGCGTTCCTACAATGAGCAGTTCTTC
TRBV19,TRBJ1-2,NA,NA,CASSMVTFGYTF,TGTGCCAGTAGTATGGTGACATTCGGCTACACCTTC
TRBV7-9,TRBJ2-2,NA,NA,CASSSTPRRTNTGELFF,TGTGCCAGCAGCTCAACACCCCGACGGACGAACACCGGGGAGCTGTTTTTT
TRBV20-1,TRBJ1-1,NA,NA,CSARDLAEADTEAFF,TGCAGTGCTAGAGATTTGGCCGAGGCGGACACTGAAGCTTTCTTT
TRBV20-1,TRBJ2-1,once,TRBD2,CSVGSGRGINNEQFF,TGCAGTGTGGGGAGCGGGAGGGGGATTAACAATGAGCAGTTCTTC
TRBV5-1,TRBJ2-1,once,NA,CASTQTSSSYNEQFF,TGCGCCAGCACACAAACTAGTAGCTCCTACAATGAGCAGTTCTTC
TRBV7-3,TRBJ2-3,NA,NA,CASSLTSSTDTQYF,TGTGCCAGCAGCTTAACCTCTAGCACAGATACGCAGTATTTT
TRBV19,TRBJ1-6,once,NA,CASSIDWGRSPLHF,TGTGCCAGTAGTATAGATTGGGGACGATCACCCCTCCACTTT
TRBV4-2,TRBJ2-3,once,TRBD2,CASSPPGGSTDTQYF,TGTGCCAGCAGCCCCCCGGGAGGAAGCACAGATACGCAGTATTTT
TRBV29-1,TRBJ1-5,once,NA,CSALDRPDQPQHF,TGCAGCGCCCTCGACAGGCCCGATCAGCCCCAGCATTTT
TRBV19,TRBJ2-5,NA,TRBD2,CASGPREGSSQETQYF,TGTGCCAGTGGGCCCCGGGAGGGAAGCTCCCAGGAGACCCAGTACTTC
TRBV5-1,TRBJ1-4,NA,NA,CASSQGLSGEKLFF,TGCGCCAGCAGCCAGGGCCTGAGCGGTGAAAAACTGTTTTTT
TRBV5-1,TRBJ2-7,once,TRBD2,CASSWGLAGALKEQYF,TGCGCCAGCAGCTGGGGACTAGCGGGAGCTCTTAAAGAGCAGTACTTC
TRBV20-1,TRBJ2-5,NA,NA,CSATKPGTQYF,TGCAGTGCTACAAAACCGGGAACCCAGTACTTC
TRBV14,TRBJ2-1,NA,TRBD2,CASSTRPGLAPNEQFF,TGTGCCAGCAGCACAAGGCCGGGACTAGCCCCTAATGAGCAGTTCTTC
TRBV29-1,TRBJ1-1,once,NA,CSVKTRSTEAFF,TGCAGCGTCAAGACACGAAGCACTGAAGCTTTCTTT
TRBV5-1,TRBJ1-4,NA,NA,CASSLDPGEIEKLFF,TGCGCCAGCAGCTTGGACCCGGGGGAGATTGAAAAACTGTTTTTT
TRBV15,TRBJ1-5,NA,NA,CATSTLPRGGEGQPQHF,TGTGCCACCAGCACACTCCCGAGGGGAGGGGAAGGTCAGCCCCAGCATTTT
TRBV29-1,TRBJ1-1,NA,NA,CSVVLNTEAFF,TGCAGCGTTGTTCTGAACACTGAAGCTTTCTTT
TRBV15,TRBJ2-3,NA,NA,CATSRDSGDTQYF,TGTGCCACCAGCAGAGACTCCGGAGATACGCAGTATTTT
TRBV2,TRBJ1-5,NA,NA,CASKRRGEQPQHF,TGTGCCAGCAAGAGGCGGGGAGAACAGCCCCAGCATTTT
TRBV20-1,TRBJ2-7,NA,TRBD2,CSARPTSGTRYEQYF,TGCAGTGCTAGACCTACTAGCGGGACACGCTACGAGCAGTACTTC
TRBV13,TRBJ2-1,NA,NA,CASSFLENEQFF,TGTGCCAGCAGCTTCCTCGAAAATGAGCAGTTCTTC
TRBV30,TRBJ2-1,NA,NA,CAWSVGLVRNEQFF,TGTGCCTGGAGTGTCGGACTCGTCCGCAATGAGCAGTTCTTC
TRBV30,TRBJ2-3,NA,NA,CAWSAGDAADTQYF,TGTGCCTGGAGTGCCGGGGACGCTGCAGATACGCAGTATTTT
TRBV7-3,TRBJ2-2,NA,NA,CASSSGGQNTGELFF,TGTGCCAGCAGCTCCGGGGGGCAGAACACCGGGGAGCTGTTTTTT
TRBV19,TRBJ2-2,NA,NA,CASSPQHTGELFF,TGTGCCAGTAGTCCCCAGCACACCGGGGAGCTGTTTTTT
TRBV12-3/TRBV12-4,TRBJ1-6,NA,NA,CASRPRGNSPLHF,TGTGCCAGCAGGCCGCGGGGGAATTCACCCCTCCACTTT